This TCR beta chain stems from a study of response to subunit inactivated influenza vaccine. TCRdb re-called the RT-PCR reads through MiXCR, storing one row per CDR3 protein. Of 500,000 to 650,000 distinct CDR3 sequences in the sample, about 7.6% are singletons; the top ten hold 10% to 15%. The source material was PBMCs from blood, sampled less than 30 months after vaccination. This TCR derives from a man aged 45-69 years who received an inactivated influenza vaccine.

The CDR3 is CASSLGVGFVSGSLSKNIQYF. The CDR3 DNA reads TGTGCCAGCAGCTTAGGGGTCGGGTTCGTTAGCGGGAGTTTATCCAAAAACATTCAGTACTTC. The chain carries TRBV11-2 and TRBJ2-4; 9 bases align to TRBD2. J lost 2 bases, V lost 1 base, and 18 bases had no gene match. Germline V CDR1 and CDR2: SGHAT, FQNNGV. The CDR3 spans 21 residues.